A single sample gave rise to the 2 T cell receptor beta chains below, sequenced in a study of blood T cell repertoires in COVID-19 (TCRdb year 2020). The receptor library was made with the immunoSEQ multiplex PCR assay. The clones in this table, taken by TCRdb from immuneACCESS, are in-frame only. Not every clone is retained; where verified, under half of the shortfall comes from an unresolved V gene, and the cause of the rest is unknown. The sample table lists about 280,000 clones, 85% of them with a count of one. Jointly, the top ten make up more than 10% of the sample. Source material: peripheral blood. These receptors all come from a human donor in a cohort sampled during active COVID-19.

This rearrangement joins TRBV18 to TRBJ2-1; D gene ambiguous. This CDR3 comprises 14 residues. The germline V and J ends were trimmed by 2 bases and 7 bases, with 12 bases remaining between them. CDR1 KGHSH and CDR2 LQKENI come from the germline V gene. CDR3 loop: CASSPELILNEQFF. The CDR3 nucleotides read TGTGCCAGCTCACCAGAGCTAATCCTAAATGAGCAGTTCTTC.

The gene calls are TRBV15 and TRBJ2-4; D gene unclear. The CDR3 sequence is 15 residues long. V lost 0 bases, J lost 0 bases, and 6 bases lay in between. Germline CDR1 is LNHNV and CDR2 is YYDKDF (reference sequence). In DNA form, the CDR3 reads TGTGCCACCAGCAGAGATCGACTAGCCAAAAACATTCAGTACTTC. Its protein is CATSRDRLAKNIQYF.